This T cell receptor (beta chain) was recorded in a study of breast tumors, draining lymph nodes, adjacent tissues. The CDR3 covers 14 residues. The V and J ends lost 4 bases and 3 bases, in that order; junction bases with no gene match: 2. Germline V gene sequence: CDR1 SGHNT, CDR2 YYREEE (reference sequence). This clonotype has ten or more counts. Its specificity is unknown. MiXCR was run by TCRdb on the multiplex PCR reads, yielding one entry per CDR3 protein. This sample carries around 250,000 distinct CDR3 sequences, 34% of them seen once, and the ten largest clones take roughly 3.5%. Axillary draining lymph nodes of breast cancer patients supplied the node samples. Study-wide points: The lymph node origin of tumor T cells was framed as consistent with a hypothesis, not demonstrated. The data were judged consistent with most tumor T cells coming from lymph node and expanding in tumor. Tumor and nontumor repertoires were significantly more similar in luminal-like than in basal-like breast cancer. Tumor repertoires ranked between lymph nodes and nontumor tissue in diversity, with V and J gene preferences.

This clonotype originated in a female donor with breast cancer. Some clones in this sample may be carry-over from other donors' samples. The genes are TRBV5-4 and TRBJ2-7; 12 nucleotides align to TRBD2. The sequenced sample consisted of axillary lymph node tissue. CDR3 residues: CASSVTSGGYEQYF. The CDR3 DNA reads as TGTGCCAGCAGCGTGACTAGCGGGGGCTACGAGCAGTACTTC. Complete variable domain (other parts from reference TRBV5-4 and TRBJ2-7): ETGVTQSPTHLIKTRGQQVTLRCSSQSGHNTVSWYQQALGQGPQFIFQYYREEENGRGNFPPRFSGLQFPNYSSELNVNALELDDSALYLCASSVTSGGYEQYFGPGTRLTVT.